Presented here are 29 T cell receptor beta chains from one specimen sequenced in a study of blood T cell repertoires in COVID-19. Repertoires were generated with immunoSEQ multiplex PCR, while TCRdb's copy carries only in-frame clones and drops some. The sample has around 140,000 clones, roughly four fifths seen once; the top ten hold 3.5% to 5.5%. What was sequenced was peripheral blood. These TCRs come from a woman older than 75 with active or convalescent COVID-19.

The V and J genes are TRBV6-5 and TRBJ1-6; D is unresolved. The V end lost 11 bases, the J end lost 0 bases, and 11 bases lay between the germline ends. CDR1 is MNHEY, CDR2 SVGAGI, per germline. The CDR3 runs to 14 residues. The CDR3 DNA is TGTGCCGGCGGAAGGAGCTCCTATAATTCACCCCTCCACTTT. Translated: CAGGRSSYNSPLHF.

This chain uses TRBV19 with TRBJ1-5, with D maybe TRBD1 (6 bases). Trimming pared 10 bases from V and 2 bases from J, leaving 18 bases between. Germline CDR1 LNHDA, CDR2 SQIVND (reference sequence). CDR3 length: 15 residues. The CDR3 coding sequence is TGTGCCACACAAGACAGGCCCGGGGGCAATCAGCCCCAGCATTTT. This sequence encodes CATQDRPGGNQPQHF.

This sequence joins TRBV4-2 and TRBJ2-2; no clear D. Per the germline V gene, CDR1 is LGHNA and CDR2 is YNFKEQ. V dropped 3 bases and J dropped 2 bases, with 10 bases sitting between them. The CDR3 is 15 amino acids. The CDR3 region is CASSHDFSNTGELFF. CDR3 DNA sequence: TGTGCCAGCAGCCATGACTTTTCCAACACCGGGGAGCTGTTTTTT.

The J gene is TRBJ1-4, the V gene TRBV5-1; TRBD1 agrees at 8 bases. From germline, CDR1 is SGHRS and CDR2 YFSETQ. V dropped 0 bases and J dropped 8; count of bases not matched to a gene: 12. This CDR3 is 17 amino acids long. In DNA form, the CDR3 reads TGCGCCAGCAGCTTGGGGACAGGGCGGTTCATTGGGGAAAAACTGTTTTTT. This sequence encodes CASSLGTGRFIGEKLFF.

V usage is TRBV6-5 and J usage is TRBJ1-1; perhaps TRBD1 as D (5 bases). Trimming removed 5 bases from V and 11 bases from J, with 15 bases in between. The germline CDR1 and CDR2 sequences are MNHEY and SVGAGI. The CDR3 contains 12 residues. CDR3 coding DNA: TGTGCCAGCAGTCTACCAAGACAGAAGGCTTTCTTT. Its translation is CASSLPRQKAFF.

This clone has a handful of counts. V gene TRBV30 combines with J gene TRBJ1-3, with TRBD1 as a possible D gene (6 bases). The V end lost 0 bases, the J end lost 0 bases, and 12 bases lay between the germline ends. CDR3 length equals 16 residues. Germline loops: CDR1 GTSNPN, CDR2 SVGIG (reference sequence). The chain's CDR3 is CAWSVWGTSSGNTIYF. CDR3 in DNA: TGTGCCTGGAGTGTTTGGGGGACAAGCTCTGGAAACACCATATATTTT.

This clone was detected only once. The chain carries TRBV28 and TRBJ1-1, with a tentative D call TRBD1 (6 bases). V was shortened by 3 bases and J by 0 bases, with 14 bases between the two germline ends. The CDR3 loop spans 16 amino acids. Germline values: CDR1 MDHEN, CDR2 SYDVKM. Written as DNA, the CDR3 is TGTGCCAGCAGTTTTCCCAGGACAGTCATGAACACTGAAGCTTTCTTT. Translated: CASSFPRTVMNTEAFF. The entire variable domain, with the rest obtained from reference TRBV28 and TRBJ1-1, is as follows: DVKVTQSSRYLVKRTGEKVFLECVQDMDHENMFWYRQDPGLGLRLIYFSYDVKMKEKGDIPEGYSVSREKKERFSLILESASTNQTSMYLCASSFPRTVMNTEAFFGQGTRLTVV.

The CDR3 bases are TGCGCCAGCAGCTATACATCCGGGACAGGGGGAGGCAAAAACATTCAGTACTTC. As protein: CASSYTSGTGGGKNIQYF. The chain has TRBV5-1 and TRBJ2-4; 11 bases are shared with TRBD1. The ends lost 3 bases at V and 3 bases at J; junction bases unmatched: 11. This CDR3 has 18 residues. CDR1 is SGHRS, CDR2 YFSETQ, per germline.

V gene TRBV7-9 combines with J gene TRBJ2-7, with D possibly being TRBD1 (6 bases). CDR1 is SEHNR, CDR2 FQNEAQ, per germline (reference sequence). With 7 bases removed from V and 3 bases from J, the gap between germline ends came to 19 bases. The CDR3 is made up of 15 amino acids. The CDR3 reads CASTLIQGSRYEQYF. CDR3 nucleotide sequence: TGTGCCAGCACCCTAATACAGGGTTCTCGCTACGAGCAGTACTTC.

This chain links TRBV19 with TRBJ2-7; D is possibly TRBD1 (6 bases). CDR3 size: 12 residues. The V gene lost 6 bases and the J gene lost 7 bases, with 13 bases spanning the gap. The germline gives CDR1 LNHDA, CDR2 SQIVND (reference sequence). The DNA for the CDR3 is TGTGCCAGTAGCGACAGGCCGGGGGAGCAGTACTTC. Translating gives CASSDRPGEQYF.

The CDR3 region is CASSYSGTRRKETQYF. DNA of the CDR3: TGTGCCAGCAGTTACTCCGGGACAAGGAGAAAAGAGACCCAGTACTTC. The chain carries TRBV6-6 and TRBJ2-5, with a possible D match to TRBD1 (6 bases). Germline V lookup: CDR1 MNHNY, CDR2 SVGAGI (reference sequence). The CDR3 is 16 residues long. Trimming left V 0 bases short and J 3 bases short, with 14 bases between.

This clone appeared a single time. The V call is TRBV18, the J call TRBJ2-1; TRBD2 matches 9 bases. Germline values: CDR1 KGHSH, CDR2 LQKENI. Unmatched junction bases numbered 12, after V lost 3 bases and J lost 6 bases. The CDR3 length is 17 residues. CDR3 nucleotide sequence: TGTGCCAGCTCACCCCTGAGGAGCGGGGGGACGTTCAATGAGCAGTTCTTC. It specifies CASSPLRSGGTFNEQFF.

This clone was picked up one time. The chain couples TRBV5-1 to TRBJ1-1, with 7 bases lining up with TRBD1. The CDR3 extends over 14 amino acids. V dropped 4 bases and J dropped 5; count of bases not matched to a gene: 8. Germline lookup yields CDR1 SGHRS and CDR2 YFSETQ. The DNA for the CDR3 is TGCGCCAGCAGCGGGGGACAGAGGGGGACTGAAGCTTTCTTT. Amino acid sequence: CASSGGQRGTEAFF.

This clone is medium-sized within its sample. The chain employs TRBV30 and TRBJ1-1; D is unclear. Germline CDR1 is GTSNPN and CDR2 is SVGIG (reference sequence). With 2 bases removed from V and 2 bases from J, the gap between germline ends came to 12 bases. The CDR3 has 14 residues. For the CDR3, the DNA is TGTGCCTGGAGTACCGGGATCTTTAACACTGAAGCTTTCTTT. It yields the protein CAWSTGIFNTEAFF.

This clone was found once. V usage is TRBV27 and J usage is TRBJ2-5; D gene ambiguous. The CDR3 is 13 amino acids. Germline V CDR1 and CDR2: MNHEY, SMNVEV (reference sequence). The ends were cut back, 6 bases at V and 1 base at J, with 9 bases in the middle. Written as DNA, the CDR3 is TGTGCCAGCAGGAGGCAGAGCCAAGAGACCCAGTACTTC. It translates to CASRRQSQETQYF.

The chain employs TRBV27 and TRBJ2-2; the D is unclear. CDR1 is MNHEY and CDR2 is SMNVEV in the germline V gene (reference sequence). V gave up 0 bases and J gave up 4 bases, with 18 bases separating them. CDR3 size: 18 residues. In DNA, the CDR3 is TGTGCCAGCAGTTTATCAGGAGCAGCTTTAACGAGCACCGGGGAGCTGTTTTTT. Translating it yields CASSLSGAALTSTGELFF.

J is TRBJ1-4 and V is TRBV7-9, with D maybe TRBD1 (6 bases). The CDR3 covers 15 residues. CDR1 is SEHNR and CDR2 is FQNEAQ in the germline V gene (reference sequence). V lost 4 bases and J lost 5, with 14 bases in between. CDR3 loop: CASSSRQAPNEKLFF. As DNA, the CDR3 is TGTGCCAGCAGCTCGCGACAGGCCCCGAATGAAAAACTGTTTTTT.

The chain recombines TRBV5-3 with TRBJ1-4; D might be TRBD1 (6 bases). TRBV5-3 is identified as an open reading frame with a role that is uncertain. The CDR3 contains 14 residues. V was shortened by 2 bases and J by 4 bases, with 9 bases between the two germline ends. The CDR3 bases are TGTGCCAGAAGCTTCGGGACAAGTAATGAAAAACTGTTTTTT. It is translated as CARSFGTSNEKLFF.

The rearrangement uses TRBV5-1 and TRBJ2-5; 10 nucleotides align to TRBD2. This CDR3 is built from 15 residues. Trimming took 2 bases from V and 5 from J; bases not matched to a gene: 6. The germline V gene encodes CDR1 SGHRS and CDR2 YFSETQ. CDR3 coding DNA: TGCGCCAGCAGCTTCGGTAGCGGGGGGTATGAGACCCAGTACTTC. It is translated as CASSFGSGGYETQYF.

There are a few counts of this clone. This chain joins TRBV4-2 and TRBJ1-3; 9 nucleotides agree with TRBD1. The CDR3 runs 19 residues. The V segment lost 5 bases and the J segment 0 bases; nucleotides outside the gene matches: 14. Germline CDR1 LGHNA, CDR2 YNFKEQ. CDR3 amino acids: CASSSVPGQGQVSGNTIYF. CDR3 sequence (DNA): TGTGCCAGCAGCAGCGTCCCGGGACAGGGACAAGTCTCTGGAAACACCATATATTTT.

This clone appeared a few times. This rearrangement joins TRBV9 to TRBJ2-4; perhaps TRBD1 as D (6 bases). The length of the CDR3 is 14 residues. The V gene lost 3 bases and the J gene lost 9 bases, with 16 bases spanning the gap. The germline V gene has CDR1 SGDLS and CDR2 YYNGEE. Written as DNA, the CDR3 is TGTGCCAGCAGCGCTTGGGACAACCCGGGCATTCAGTACTTC. As protein: CASSAWDNPGIQYF. The whole variable domain, filled in from reference TRBV9 and TRBJ2-4, reads DSGVTQTPKHLITATGQRVTLRCSPRSGDLSVYWYQQSLDQGLQFLIQYYNGEERAKGNILERFSAQQFPDLHSELNLSSLELGDSALYFCASSAWDNPGIQYFGAGTRLSVL.

J is TRBJ1-2 and V is TRBV3-1 (or the pseudogene TRBV3-2); TRBD1 matches at 8 bases. V was clipped by 11 bases and J by 3 bases; unmatched bases: 5. From germline, CDR1 is LGHDT and CDR2 YNNKEL (reference sequence). The CDR3 totals 12 residues. For the CDR3, the DNA is TGTGCCGCGAACAGGGGGGACTATGGCTACACCTTC. It is translated as CAANRGDYGYTF.

This chain uses TRBV2 with TRBJ1-3, with 10 bases fitting TRBD1. CDR1 is SNHLY, CDR2 FYNNEI, per germline. J gave up 0 bases and V 6 bases, and 2 bases lay outside the gene matches. The CDR3 contains 15 residues. The CDR3 sequence: CASSRDRGSGNTIYF. CDR3 bases: TGTGCCAGCAGCCGGGACAGGGGCTCTGGAAACACCATATATTTT.

The chain uses TRBV2 and TRBJ1-2; D is perhaps TRBD1 (5 bases). Trimming pared 6 bases from V and 5 bases from J, leaving 13 bases between. The CDR3 totals 13 residues. In germline, CDR1 is SNHLY, CDR2 FYNNEI. CDR3 sequence (DNA): TGTGCCAGCAGCCTAGGGGCGATTTATGGCTACACCTTC. This sequence encodes CASSLGAIYGYTF.

The sample holds a few counts of this clone. The chain couples TRBV30 to TRBJ1-1; no clear D. V lost 2 bases, J lost 2 bases, and 9 bases lay in between. This CDR3 spans 13 amino acids. Germline CDR1 GTSNPN, CDR2 SVGIG (reference sequence). The CDR3 region is CAWSKAFNTEAFF. The DNA of the CDR3 is TGTGCCTGGAGTAAAGCTTTTAACACTGAAGCTTTCTTT.

This clone was seen a few times. The chain recombines TRBV19 with TRBJ1-4, with 8 positions matching TRBD1. V dropped 7 bases and J dropped 8; count of bases not matched to a gene: 3. CDR3 length equals 12 residues. In germline, CDR1 is LNHDA, CDR2 SQIVND (reference sequence). For the CDR3, the DNA is TGTGCCAGTAAACAGGGGGGCGAAAAACTGTTTTTT. This gives the protein CASKQGGEKLFF.

The gene calls are TRBV10-3 and TRBJ2-4; D possibly corresponds to TRBD2 (5 bases). CDR3 length equals 13 residues. The V gene lost 2 bases and the J gene lost 8 bases, with 10 bases spanning the gap. The germline gives CDR1 ENHRY, CDR2 SYGVKD. The CDR3 nucleotides are TGTGCCATCAGTGAGGTTGGGAGAGACATTCAGTACTTC. It yields the protein CAISEVGRDIQYF.

The chain carries TRBV25-1 and TRBJ2-5; tentatively, D is TRBD2 (6 bases). Trimming removed 0 bases from V and 5 bases from J, with 22 bases in between. The CDR3 has 18 residues. The germline gives CDR1 MGHDK, CDR2 SYGVNS. CDR3 nucleotide sequence: TGTGCCAGCAGTGAATATATTCTGGTGACGGGGAGGAGTGAGACCCAGTACTTC. Translating it yields CASSEYILVTGRSETQYF.

The chain employs TRBV6-5 and TRBJ1-1, with D possibly matching TRBD1 (5 bases). The CDR3 has 13 residues. CDR1 MNHEY and CDR2 SVGAGI come from the germline V gene. The V end lost 6 bases, the J end lost 1 base, and 9 bases lay between the germline ends. CDR3 sequence (DNA): TGTGCCAGCAGCCGACAGAAGAACACTGAAGCTTTCTTT. It codes for CASSRQKNTEAFF.